These 27 T cell receptor beta chains came from one sample sequenced in a study of control samples from healthy donors and cancer patients (dated by TCRdb to 2020 to 2022). Libraries were prepared through the immunoSEQ multiplex PCR assay. This is the immuneACCESS table as TCRdb keeps it, with only in-frame sequences that have V and J called. A part of the clones is gone; compared with another copy, unresolved V genes explain less than half, and the rest is unexplained. The sample has more than 45,000 clones on record, approximately 89% of them singletons. Roughly 0.9% of the sample rests with the top ten. What was sequenced was PBMCs. These receptor sequences come from a man aged 30 to 39 with colorectal cancer.

This clone was detected once. The chain recombines TRBV29-1 with TRBJ2-1; a weak D match, TRBD1 (6 bases). From germline, CDR1 is SQVTM and CDR2 ANQGSEA. CDR3 length: 11 amino acids. V shed 6 bases and J shed 8 bases, with 11 bases lying between them. CDR3 sequence (DNA): TGCAGCGTCTTCAGGGGTCATGAGCAGTTCTTC. Amino acids: CSVFRGHEQFF.

This chain uses TRBV10-3 with TRBJ1-2; 9 bases fit TRBD1. The trim removed 9 bases at V and 4 bases at J, leaving 3 bases unmatched. Germline values: CDR1 ENHRY, CDR2 SYGVKD. This CDR3 region has 12 residues. The CDR3 coding sequence is TGTGCCATAAGGACAGGGGCCTATGGCTACACCTTC. It codes for CAIRTGAYGYTF.

The CDR3 region is CASSARDSSSYEQYV. The DNA of the CDR3 is TGTGCCAGCAGCGCCCGGGACAGTAGCTCCTACGAGCAGTACGTC. The V and J genes are TRBV21-1 and TRBJ2-7; the table calls TRBD1, which could not be checked here. TRBV21-1 is tagged as a pseudogene. The CDR3 is 15 residues long.

The chain links TRBV2 to TRBJ1-3; D perhaps matches TRBD1 (5 bases). The CDR3 runs 15 residues. V was clipped by 5 bases and J by 0 bases, with 11 bases between them. Germline loops: CDR1 SNHLY, CDR2 FYNNEI. CDR3 sequence: CASSYRLRSGNTIYF. The CDR3 DNA reads TGTGCCAGCAGTTACAGGCTCCGCTCTGGAAACACCATATATTTT.

The chain carries TRBV11-2 and TRBJ1-2, with TRBD1 identical over 9 bases. The CDR3 is 15 amino acids. The trim removed 5 bases at V and 4 bases at J, leaving 8 bases unmatched. Germline lookup yields CDR1 SGHAT and CDR2 FQNNGV. CDR3 coding DNA: TGTGCCAGCAGCCCACTACAGGGGGCAGGCTATGGCTACACCTTC. Encoded protein: CASSPLQGAGYGYTF.

This chain connects TRBV18 to TRBJ1-2, with no clear D. Trimming shortened V by 1 base and J by 9 bases, and 15 bases separated the two germline ends. Germline V lookup: CDR1 KGHSH, CDR2 LQKENI. The CDR3 loop spans 14 amino acids. This CDR3 is CASSPRSGGKSYTF. The DNA of the CDR3 is TGTGCCAGCTCACCACGGAGCGGTGGAAAGAGCTACACCTTC.

This clone was recorded only once. V is TRBV7-2 and J is TRBJ2-3; the D gene is possibly TRBD2 (7 bases). V was trimmed by 2 bases and J by 8 bases, leaving 20 bases between them. The CDR3 sequence is 16 residues long. The germline CDR1 and CDR2 sequences are SGHTA and FQGNSA. CDR3 in DNA: TGTGCCAGCAGCTTAAGGGCCTGGCAGGGAGGGGGTACGCAGTATTTT. Translating gives CASSLRAWQGGGTQYF. Filled out from reference TRBV7-2 and TRBJ2-3, the complete variable domain reads GAGVSQSPSNKVTEKGKDVELRCDPISGHTALYWYRQSLGQGLEFLIYFQGNSAPDKSGLPSDRFSAERTGGSVSTLTIQRTQQEDSAVYLCASSLRAWQGGGTQYFGPGTRLTVL.

V and J are TRBV29-1 and TRBJ1-2; 7 bases fit TRBD1. This CDR3 has 12 amino acids. Unmatched junction bases numbered 2, after V lost 1 base and J lost 6 bases. Looked up from germline, CDR1 is SQVTM and CDR2 is ANQGSEA. Written as DNA, the CDR3 is TGCAGCGTTGAAGGGCAGGGGGATGGCTACACCTTC. The encoded protein is CSVEGQGDGYTF. The full variable domain, its missing parts supplied by reference TRBV29-1 and TRBJ1-2, is SAVISQKPSRDICQRGTSLTIQCQVDSQVTMMFWYRQQPGQSLTLIATANQGSEATYESGFVIDKFPISRPNLTFSTLTVSNMSPEDSSIYLCSVEGQGDGYTFGSGTRLTVV.

The gene calls are TRBV4-3 and TRBJ1-2; 11 bases match TRBD1. Germline assignment: CDR1 LGHNA and CDR2 YSLEER. This CDR3 has 19 residues. J was trimmed by 4 bases and V by 4 bases; bases with no gene match: 17. Here the CDR3 DNA reads TGCGCCAGCAGCCCGGAACTTGGACAGGGGGCCGCCACCGCCTATGGCTACACCTTC. It is translated as CASSPELGQGAATAYGYTF.

The rearrangement joins TRBV27 to TRBJ2-7, with D tentatively TRBD1 (5 bases). The CDR3 is made up of 14 amino acids. The V gene's germline CDR1 is MNHEY and CDR2 SMNVEV (reference sequence). V lost 2 bases, J lost 5 bases, and 13 bases lay in between. The CDR3 loop reads CASSLRDSLNEQYF. The CDR3 bases are TGTGCCAGCAGTTTAAGAGACAGCCTCAACGAGCAGTACTTC.

The V gene is TRBV5-6, the J gene TRBJ1-2; D unresolved. This CDR3 is built from 13 residues. V lost 4 bases and J 7 bases, leaving 14 bases between the germline ends. The germline V gene has CDR1 SGHDT and CDR2 YYEEEE. CDR3 residues: CASSLGNGVGYTF. CDR3 nucleotide sequence: TGTGCCAGCAGCCTGGGAAACGGTGTTGGCTACACCTTC.

V is TRBV11-3 and J is TRBJ2-3; possible D gene TRBD1, 6 bases. Germline CDR1 is SGHNT and CDR2 is YENEEA. This CDR3 spans 13 amino acids. Trimming left V 3 bases short and J 6 bases short, with 10 bases between. The CDR3 reads CASSFNREDTQYF. CDR3 sequence (DNA): TGTGCCAGCAGCTTTAACAGGGAGGATACGCAGTATTTT.

The gene calls are TRBV5-1 and TRBJ2-1; 8 positions agree with TRBD2. The CDR3 loop spans 16 amino acids. The germline CDR1 and CDR2 sequences are SGHRS and YFSETQ. V dropped 0 bases and J dropped 6; count of bases not matched to a gene: 8. The CDR3 loop is CASSLAPRGGLNEQFF. The CDR3 bases are TGCGCCAGCAGCTTGGCCCCCCGGGGGGGCCTCAATGAGCAGTTCTTC.

This clone is labeled medium-sized. The chain combines TRBV4-2 with TRBJ1-5; 7 bases fit TRBD1. Germline CDR1 LGHNA, CDR2 YNFKEQ. With 1 base clipped from V and 7 bases from J, the junction kept 10 bases outside the gene matches. This CDR3 is built from 16 residues. The CDR3 spells CASSQVYEGGRQPQHF. DNA of the CDR3: TGTGCCAGCAGCCAAGTTTACGAAGGGGGCCGGCAGCCCCAGCATTTT.

The chain links TRBV3-1 (or the pseudogene TRBV3-2) to TRBJ1-1; 8 nucleotides agree with TRBD1. The germline V gene has CDR1 LGHDT and CDR2 YNNKEL (reference sequence). V was pared by 1 base and J by 5 bases, with 3 bases of the junction left unmatched. The CDR3 spans 14 residues. For the CDR3, the DNA is TGTGCCAGCAGCCAAGGACAGGGGAGGACTGAAGCTTTCTTT. Translating it yields CASSQGQGRTEAFF.

This chain joins TRBV4-2 and TRBJ1-1, with 8 bases aligning to TRBD1. The CDR3 extends over 14 amino acids. Trimming removed 3 bases from V and 5 bases from J; junction bases left unmatched: 5. Germline loops: CDR1 LGHNA, CDR2 YNFKEQ. CDR3 coding DNA: TGTGCCAGCAGCCACTTAACAGGGGGTACTGAAGCTTTCTTT. The encoded protein is CASSHLTGGTEAFF.

This chain uses TRBV6-5 with TRBJ2-2; D unresolved. Germline loops: CDR1 MNHEY, CDR2 SVGAGI. The CDR3 is 14 amino acids. Trimming stripped 6 bases from V and 3 bases from J, with 11 bases between. CDR3 bases: TGTGCCAGCAGGGGGATGGGTTACACCGGGGAGCTGTTTTTT. Translating gives CASRGMGYTGELFF.

The chain combines TRBV6-2 or TRBV6-3 with TRBJ1-5; tentative D call: TRBD1 (5 bases). Germline V gives CDR1 MNHEY, CDR2 SVGEGT. The V gene lost 6 bases and the J gene lost 6 bases, with 15 bases spanning the gap. This CDR3 comprises 14 residues. This CDR3 reads CASSLTQGGQPQHF. The CDR3 bases are TGTGCCAGCAGCCTAACCCAGGGTGGTCAGCCCCAGCATTTT.

The chain combines TRBV6-5 with TRBJ1-2; 9 bases are a match to TRBD1. CDR1 is MNHEY and CDR2 is SVGAGI in the germline V gene. The CDR3 is 13 amino acids. J gave up 8 bases and V 6 bases, and 7 bases lay outside the gene matches. Here the CDR3 DNA reads TGTGCCAGCAGGGACAGGGGAGGAGAGGGCTACACCTTC. Encoded protein: CASRDRGGEGYTF.

In this sample, this clone turned up once. The chain has TRBV24-1 and TRBJ2-1; D might be TRBD1 or TRBD2, each matching 7 bases. This CDR3 comprises 15 residues. The germline V gene has CDR1 KGHDR and CDR2 SFDVKD. V was trimmed by 6 bases and J by 8 bases, leaving 19 bases between them. The CDR3 DNA sequence: TGTGCCACCAGTTTTGGGGAGGGGGCATGGGATGAGCAGTTCTTC. Encoded protein: CATSFGEGAWDEQFF.

This clone has only one observation. The chain has TRBV3-1 (or the pseudogene TRBV3-2) and TRBJ1-4; a weak D match, TRBD1 (5 bases). CDR3 length: 14 residues. Trimming shortened V by 8 bases and J by 4 bases, and 14 bases separated the two germline ends. The V gene's germline CDR1 is LGHDT and CDR2 YNNKEL (reference sequence). CDR3 loop: CASGTGQINEKLFF. In DNA, the CDR3 is TGTGCCAGCGGAACGGGGCAGATTAATGAAAAACTGTTTTTT.

DNA of the CDR3: TGTGCCAGCAGCCGAGGGGGAATGGACACTGAAGCTTTCTTT. This encodes CASSRGGMDTEAFF. This chain links TRBV6-2 or TRBV6-3 with TRBJ1-1; D is possibly TRBD1 (6 bases). The V and J ends lost 6 bases and 3 bases respectively, with 14 bases between them. This CDR3 has 14 residues. Looked up from germline, CDR1 is MNHEY and CDR2 is SVGEGT.

The gene calls are TRBV5-4 and TRBJ1-2; D unresolved. The CDR3 loop spans 13 amino acids. V was shortened by 1 base and J by 2 bases, with 6 bases between the two germline ends. From germline, CDR1 is SGHNT and CDR2 YYREEE (reference sequence). This CDR3 reads CASSLRVNYGYTF. The CDR3, as DNA: TGTGCCAGCAGCTTGAGGGTAAACTATGGCTACACCTTC. The full variable domain, with the rest looked up from reference TRBV5-4 and TRBJ1-2, is ETGVTQSPTHLIKTRGQQVTLRCSSQSGHNTVSWYQQALGQGPQFIFQYYREEENGRGNFPPRFSGLQFPNYSSELNVNALELDDSALYLCASSLRVNYGYTFGSGTRLTVV.

The chain is built from TRBV27 and TRBJ2-7; TRBD1 agrees at 8 bases. Trimming removed 3 bases from V and 3 bases from J; junction bases left unmatched: 1. The CDR3 has 13 residues. Germline-derived CDR1 and CDR2 are MNHEY and SMNVEV (reference sequence). CDR3 protein: CASSFGQGYEQYF. The CDR3 region has the DNA TGTGCCAGCAGTTTTGGACAGGGCTACGAGCAGTACTTC.

V gene TRBV11-2 combines with J gene TRBJ1-5; TRBD1 is a possible D gene (6 bases). Germline lookup yields CDR1 SGHAT and CDR2 FQNNGV. V lost 3 bases, J lost 7 bases, and 10 bases lay in between. The CDR3 covers 13 residues. The CDR3 reads CASSLDREQPQHF. The CDR3 nucleotides are TGTGCCAGCAGCTTGGACAGAGAACAGCCCCAGCATTTT.

The chain recombines TRBV4-3 with TRBJ2-1, with 11 bases lining up with TRBD1. The CDR3 consists of 18 residues. From germline, CDR1 is LGHNA and CDR2 YSLEER. V dropped 4 bases and J dropped 3; count of bases not matched to a gene: 11. The CDR3 nucleotides are TGCGCCAGCAGCCGCAGACTAACCGGGACAGGGGGCTACAATGAGCAGTTCTTC. Its protein is CASSRRLTGTGGYNEQFF.

This rearrangement joins TRBV2 to TRBJ1-1; D remains unclear. Trimming took off 5 bases at V and 1 base at J, with 14 bases between the two ends. Germline V gives CDR1 SNHLY, CDR2 FYNNEI. CDR3 length: 15 amino acids. CDR3 region: CASSTRGGTNTEAFF. The CDR3 DNA is TGTGCCAGCAGTACCCGAGGAGGTACGAACACTGAAGCTTTCTTT.